This T cell receptor (beta chain) was profiled in a study of CD8+CD57+ T cells in acquired aplastic anemia. Study-wide results and limits: Overlap between patients and controls comprised twenty-nine CD8+ CDR3 sequences.

TCR beta VDJ combinations and CDR3 sequences were profiled from genomic DNA. TCRdb called the reads again in MiXCR, with one record for every CDR3 protein. The sample carries some 160,000 distinct CDR3 sequences, roughly 50% recorded once. Regarding this clonotype: Antigen unknown.

CD8+CD57+ cell expansion had been shown by flow cytometry in patients chosen for sequencing. The ends were cut back, 6 bases at V and 3 bases at J, with 21 bases in the middle. CDR1 is LNHDA and CDR2 is SQIVND in the germline V gene (reference sequence). The CDR3 consists of 16 residues. The receptor was derived from a human donor with aplastic anemia. Sample: sorted CD4+, CD8+, or CD8+CD57+ T cells (not recorded which) from PBMCs. The rearrangement uses TRBV19 and TRBJ2-7; TRBD2 might be the D (6 bases). The CDR3 here is CASSAGRGGVSYEQYF. CDR3 sequence (DNA): TGTGCCAGTAGCGCGGGGCGGGGCGGTGTGAGCTACGAGCAGTACTTC.